This TCR beta chain was sequenced during a study of cytomegalovirus exposure and HLA in healthy donors. Study outcomes and limitations: With further analysis later on, most CMV-associated TCR beta chains appeared HLA-restricted.

Among the donors, all were healthy bone marrow donors. As concerns this clone: Its antigen remains unknown.

The CDR3 contains 18 residues. The germline V gene has CDR1 MNHEY and CDR2 SMNVEV (reference sequence). The PCR contained 60 Vbeta and 13 Jbeta primers. Data came from immunoSEQ multiplex PCR; TCRdb stores just in-frame clones and leaves some out. The sample gives about 98,000 clones, roughly 81% of which show up once; less than 1.5% is in the top ten. The V and J genes are TRBV27 and TRBJ2-5; maybe TRBD2 (5 bases). The J call may be wrong; the DNA end is better matched by TRBJ2-7. The receptor was derived from a man aged 35-49 years in good health and CMV-seronegative. Source material: PBMCs. The CDR3 loop reads CASSSFIRTSMPGYEQYF. CDR3 DNA: TGTGCCAGCAGTTCTTTCATTAGGACCTCAATGCCGGGATACGAGCAGTACTTC.